Included here is one TCR beta chain sequence, with context. Trimming took off 8 bases at V and 2 bases at J, with 23 bases between the two ends. The V gene's germline CDR1 is SGDLS and CDR2 YYNGEE. The CDR3 extends over 16 amino acids. These data belong to a study of blood T cell repertoires in COVID-19. The wider study: Both acute and convalescent COVID-19 samples were obtained from the United States, Italy and Spain. T cells, B-cell-depleted T cells, or PBMCs provided the cDNA or gDNA that served as material.

The data were produced by immunoSEQ multiplex PCR, yet TCRdb's version contains in-frame clones alone and is incomplete. The data show around 170,000 clones, around four fifths seen once. The chain uses TRBV9 and TRBJ2-7; D gene unclear. The source of this sequence is a woman aged 40 to 50 with acute or convalescent COVID-19. The sample taken for sequencing was peripheral blood. The CDR3 spells CARRAVGVRWTYEQYF. The DNA of the CDR3 is TGTGCCAGGAGAGCAGTCGGCGTGCGGTGGACCTACGAGCAGTACTTC.